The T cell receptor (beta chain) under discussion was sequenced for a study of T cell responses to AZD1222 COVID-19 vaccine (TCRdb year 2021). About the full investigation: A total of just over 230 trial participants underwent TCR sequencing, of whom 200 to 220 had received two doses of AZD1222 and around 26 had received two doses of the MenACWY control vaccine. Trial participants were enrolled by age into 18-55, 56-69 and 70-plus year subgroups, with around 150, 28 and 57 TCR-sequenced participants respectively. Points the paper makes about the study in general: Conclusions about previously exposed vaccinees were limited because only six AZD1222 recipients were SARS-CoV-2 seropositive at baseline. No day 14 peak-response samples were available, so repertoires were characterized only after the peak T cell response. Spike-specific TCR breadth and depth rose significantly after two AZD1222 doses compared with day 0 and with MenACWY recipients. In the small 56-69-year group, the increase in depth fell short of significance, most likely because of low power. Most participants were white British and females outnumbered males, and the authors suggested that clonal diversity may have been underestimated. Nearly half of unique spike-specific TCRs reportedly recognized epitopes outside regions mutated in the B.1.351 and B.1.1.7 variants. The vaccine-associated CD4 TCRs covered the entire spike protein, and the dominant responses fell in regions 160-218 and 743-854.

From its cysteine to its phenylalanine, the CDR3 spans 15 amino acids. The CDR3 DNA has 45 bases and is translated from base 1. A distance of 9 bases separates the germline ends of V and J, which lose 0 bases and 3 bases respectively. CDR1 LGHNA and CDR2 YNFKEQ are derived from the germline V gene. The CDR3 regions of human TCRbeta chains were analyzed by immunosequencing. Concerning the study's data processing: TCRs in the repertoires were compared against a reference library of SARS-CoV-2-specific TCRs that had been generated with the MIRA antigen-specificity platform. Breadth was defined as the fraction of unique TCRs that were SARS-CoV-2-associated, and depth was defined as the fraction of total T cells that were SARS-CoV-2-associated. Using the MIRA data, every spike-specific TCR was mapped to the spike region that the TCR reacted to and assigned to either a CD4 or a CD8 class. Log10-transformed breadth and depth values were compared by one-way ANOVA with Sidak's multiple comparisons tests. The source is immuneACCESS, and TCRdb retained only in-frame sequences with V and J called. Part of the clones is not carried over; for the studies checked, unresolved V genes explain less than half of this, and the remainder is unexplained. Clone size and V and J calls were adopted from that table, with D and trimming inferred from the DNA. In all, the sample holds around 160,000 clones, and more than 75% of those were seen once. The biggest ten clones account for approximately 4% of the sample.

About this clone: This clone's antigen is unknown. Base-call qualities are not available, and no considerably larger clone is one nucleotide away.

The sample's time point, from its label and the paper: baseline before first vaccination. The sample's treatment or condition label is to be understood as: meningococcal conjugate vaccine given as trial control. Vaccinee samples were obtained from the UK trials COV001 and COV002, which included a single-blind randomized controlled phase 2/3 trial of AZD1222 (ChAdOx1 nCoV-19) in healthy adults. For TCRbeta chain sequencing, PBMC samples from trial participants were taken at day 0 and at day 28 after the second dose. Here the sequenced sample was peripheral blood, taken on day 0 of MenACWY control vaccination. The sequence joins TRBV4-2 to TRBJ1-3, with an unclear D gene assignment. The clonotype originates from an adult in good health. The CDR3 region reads CASSQDHTVGNTIYF. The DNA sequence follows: TGTGCCAGCAGCCAAGATCACACCGTTGGAAACACCATATATTTT.